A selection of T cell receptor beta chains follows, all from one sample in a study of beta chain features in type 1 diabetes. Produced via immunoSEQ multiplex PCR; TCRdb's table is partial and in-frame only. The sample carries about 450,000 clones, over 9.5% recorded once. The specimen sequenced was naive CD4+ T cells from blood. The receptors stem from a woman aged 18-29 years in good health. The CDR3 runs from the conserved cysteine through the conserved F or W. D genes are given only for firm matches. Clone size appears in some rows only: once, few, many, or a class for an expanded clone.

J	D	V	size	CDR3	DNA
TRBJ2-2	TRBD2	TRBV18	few	CASSPGLAGSGELFF	TGTGCCAGCTCACCAGGACTAGCTGGTTCCGGGGAGCTGTTTTTT
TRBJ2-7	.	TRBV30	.	CAWSVQLGSYEQYF	TGTGCCTGGAGTGTACAGTTGGGTTCCTACGAGCAGTACTTC
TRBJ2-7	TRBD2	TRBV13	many	CASSRLAGGHEQYF	TGTGCCAGCAGCCGACTAGCGGGAGGTCACGAGCAGTACTTC
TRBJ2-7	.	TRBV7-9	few	CASSPWGKSIEQYF	TGTGCCAGCAGCCCCTGGGGGAAGAGTATCGAGCAGTACTTC
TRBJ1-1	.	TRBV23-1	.	CASSQSFGGLAFF	TGCGCCAGCAGTCAATCTTTCGGAGGCCTAGCTTTCTTT
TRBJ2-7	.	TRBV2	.	CASSPRILSYEQYF	TGTGCCAGCAGTCCCCGGATACTCTCCTACGAGCAGTACTTC
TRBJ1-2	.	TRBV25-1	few	CASSELDSYGYTF	TGTGCCAGCAGTGAATTAGACAGCTATGGCTACACCTTC
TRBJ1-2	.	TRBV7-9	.	CASSPGYTF	TGTGCCAGCAGCCCGGGCTACACCTTC
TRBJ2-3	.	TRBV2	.	CASKDGSSTDTQYF	TGTGCCAGCAAGGACGGTTCTAGCACAGATACGCAGTATTTT
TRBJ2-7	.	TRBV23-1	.	CASSHDDSPFGEQYF	TGCGCCAGCAGTCACGATGACAGCCCCTTTGGCGAGCAGTACTTC
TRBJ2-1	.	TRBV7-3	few	CASSLTGANEQFF	TGTGCCAGCAGCTTAACGGGGGCCAATGAGCAGTTCTTC
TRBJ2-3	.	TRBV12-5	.	CATDTQYF	TGTGCTACAGATACGCAGTATTTT
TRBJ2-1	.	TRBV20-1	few	CSARLAYEQFF	TGCAGTGCTAGACTAGCCTATGAGCAGTTCTTC
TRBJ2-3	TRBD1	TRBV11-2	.	CASSPHGQAFTDTQYF	TGTGCCAGCAGCCCACACGGACAGGCCTTCACAGATACGCAGTATTTT
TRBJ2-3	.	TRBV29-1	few	CSVDQETGTDTQYF	TGCAGCGTCGATCAAGAGACAGGCACAGATACGCAGTATTTT
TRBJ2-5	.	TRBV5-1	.	CASSPGGGVETQYF	TGCGCCAGCAGCCCTGGAGGCGGTGTTGAGACCCAGTACTTC
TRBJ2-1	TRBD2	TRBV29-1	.	CSVSGDSYNEQFF	TGCAGCGTTAGCGGGGACTCCTACAATGAGCAGTTCTTC
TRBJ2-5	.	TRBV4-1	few	CASSQPLETQYF	TGCGCCAGCAGCCAACCCTTGGAGACCCAGTACTTC
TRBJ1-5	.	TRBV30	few	CAWSVGSSDQPQHF	TGTGCCTGGAGTGTAGGCAGTTCGGACCAGCCCCAGCATTTT
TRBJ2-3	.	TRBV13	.	CASSLSWGAGDGDTQYF	TGTGCCAGCAGCCTATCTTGGGGGGCGGGAGATGGAGATACGCAGTATTTT
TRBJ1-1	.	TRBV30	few	CAWDAGPNTEAFF	TGTGCCTGGGATGCGGGGCCGAACACTGAAGCTTTCTTT
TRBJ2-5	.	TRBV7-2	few	CASSLGGPQYF	TGTGCCAGCAGCTTAGGGGGACCCCAGTACTTC
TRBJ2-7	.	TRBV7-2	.	CASSLAGQVPTYEQYF	TGTGCCAGCAGCTTAGCAGGCCAGGTCCCAACCTACGAGCAGTACTTC
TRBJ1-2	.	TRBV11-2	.	CASSLEVFYGYTF	TGTGCCAGCAGCTTAGAGGTTTTCTATGGCTACACCTTC
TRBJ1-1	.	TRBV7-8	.	CASSLGAETEAFF	TGTGCCAGCAGCTTAGGAGCGGAGACTGAAGCTTTCTTT
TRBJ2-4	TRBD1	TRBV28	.	CASREPGQLAKNIQYF	TGTGCCAGCAGGGAGCCGGGACAGCTAGCCAAAAACATTCAGTACTTC
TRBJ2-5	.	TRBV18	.	CASSPLSRETQYF	TGTGCCAGCTCACCACTCTCCAGAGAGACCCAGTACTTC
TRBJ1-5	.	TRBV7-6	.	CASSLNRSNPGRPNQPQHF	TGTGCCAGCAGCTTAAACAGGTCCAATCCGGGACGGCCAAATCAGCCCCAGCATTTT
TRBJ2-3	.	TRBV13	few	CASSYGGYRDTQYF	TGTGCCAGCAGCTACGGGGGCTACAGAGATACGCAGTATTTT
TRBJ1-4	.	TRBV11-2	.	CASSSQGILNEKLFF	TGTGCCAGCAGCTCGCAGGGGATCCTAAATGAAAAACTGTTTTTT
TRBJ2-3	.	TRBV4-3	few	CASSQRLAGADTQYF	TGCGCCAGCAGCCAAAGGCTCGCAGGGGCAGATACGCAGTATTTT
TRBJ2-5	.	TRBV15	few	CATSRIQGRRETQYF	TGTGCCACCAGCAGAATCCAGGGTAGGCGAGAGACCCAGTACTTC
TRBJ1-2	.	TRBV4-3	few	CASSRRTANYGYTF	TGCGCCAGCAGCCGGAGGACAGCAAACTATGGCTACACCTTC
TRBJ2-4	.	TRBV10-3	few	CAISESTAAKNIQYF	TGTGCCATCAGTGAGTCGACGGCGGCCAAAAACATTCAGTACTTC
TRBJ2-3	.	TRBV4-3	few	CASSQDLAGRTDTQYF	TGCGCCAGCAGCCAAGATCTGGCAGGGAGGACAGATACGCAGTATTTT
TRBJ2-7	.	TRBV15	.	CATSRLSHGWSYEQYF	TGTGCCACCAGCAGACTTTCCCACGGATGGTCCTACGAGCAGTACTTC
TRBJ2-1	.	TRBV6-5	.	CASSRPGVHNEQFF	TGTGCCAGCAGTCGTCCCGGGGTCCACAATGAGCAGTTCTTC
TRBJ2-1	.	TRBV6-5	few	CASSRAGREQFF	TGTGCCAGCTCCCGCGCGGGACGGGAGCAGTTCTTC
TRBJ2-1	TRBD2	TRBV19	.	CASSNLAGGRIEQFF	TGTGCCAGTAGCAACCTAGCGGGGGGGCGGATTGAGCAGTTCTTC